The 11 T cell receptor beta chains reported below all come from one sample, sequenced in a study of CD8+ T cells in alopecia areata. As the sequencing template, cDNA was produced by extracting RNA and reverse transcribing it. TCRdb's table, derived via immunoSEQ multiplex PCR, lists solely in-frame clones and lacks some. The table records 50,000 to 80,000 clones, 44% of them present only once. Input material: NKG2D-low CD8+ T cells sorted from blood. These receptors originate from a human donor with alopecia areata.

A few counts support this clone. The chain links TRBV7-6 to TRBJ2-5, with 15 bases matching TRBD2. The CDR3 is made up of 17 amino acids. Germline assignment: CDR1 SGHVS and CDR2 FNYEAQ. Unmatched junction bases numbered 5, after V lost 5 bases and J lost 1 base. CDR3 nucleotides: TGTGCCAGCAGCCTGGGACTAGCGGGGGGAACCCAAGAGACCCAGTACTTC. Translating it yields CASSLGLAGGTQETQYF.

This chain connects TRBV2 to TRBJ2-7; D perhaps matches TRBD1 (6 bases). CDR1 and CDR2 from the germline V gene are SNHLY and FYNNEI. The CDR3 totals 11 residues. Trimming cost V 8 bases and J 4 bases, with 9 bases left between them. The CDR3 sequence is CASYDRYEQYF. The CDR3 DNA is TGTGCCAGCTATGACAGGTACGAGCAGTACTTC.

The chain carries TRBV5-1 and TRBJ2-5; D remains unclear. Looked up from germline, CDR1 is SGHRS and CDR2 is YFSETQ. The CDR3 runs to 11 residues. V was trimmed by 2 bases and J by 5 bases, leaving 4 bases between them. The DNA for the CDR3 is TGCGCCAGCAGCTTTGCGGAGACCCAGTACTTC. As protein: CASSFAETQYF.

This clone was detected only a few times. This chain links TRBV6-4 with TRBJ1-1; D is possibly TRBD1 (5 bases). The length of the CDR3 is 12 residues. Germline CDR1 is MRHNA and CDR2 is SNTAGT. Trimming cost V 0 bases and J 11 bases, with 10 bases left between them. The CDR3 loop is CASSDSSGSAFF. In DNA, the CDR3 is TGTGCCAGCAGTGACTCATCAGGGTCCGCTTTCTTT.

The chain has TRBV4-3 and TRBJ2-7; D gene uncertain. CDR3 size: 14 residues. CDR1 is LGHNA, CDR2 YSLEER, per germline. Trimming cost V 1 base and J 3 bases, with 10 bases left between them. The CDR3, as DNA: TGCGCCAGCAGCCAAGCCGGGCTTATCTACGAGCAGTACTTC. It encodes CASSQAGLIYEQYF.

This clone was seen more than once but under ten times. The chain joins TRBV7-9 to TRBJ1-1; D is ambiguous. The CDR3 runs to 15 residues. Germline lookup yields CDR1 SEHNR and CDR2 FQNEAQ (reference sequence). Trimming pared 0 bases from V and 3 bases from J, leaving 11 bases between. CDR3 DNA: TGTGCCAGCAGCTTAGCCCTGGGTTTGGACACTGAAGCTTTCTTT. Its translation is CASSLALGLDTEAFF. Variable domain in full (rest from reference TRBV7-9 and TRBJ1-1): DTGVSQNPRHKITKRGQNVTFRCDPISEHNRLYWYRQTLGQGPEFLTYFQNEAQLEKSRLLSDRFSAERPKGSFSTLEIQRTEQGDSAMYLCASSLALGLDTEAFFGQGTRLTVV.

The chain uses TRBV2 and TRBJ2-5; D gene ambiguous. Germline lookup yields CDR1 SNHLY and CDR2 FYNNEI. This CDR3 is 10 amino acids long. V lost 6 bases and J lost 6, with 5 bases in between. The CDR3 DNA reads TGTGCCAGCAGAGGGAAGACCCAGTACTTC. Translated: CASRGKTQYF.

The gene calls are TRBV28 and TRBJ2-1; D gene unclear. Trimming removed 2 bases at V and 10 bases at J, with 9 bases between. This CDR3 region has 12 residues. The germline CDR1 and CDR2 sequences are MDHEN and SYDVKM. CDR3 sequence: CASSLPFLEQFF. The CDR3 DNA follows: TGTGCCAGCAGTTTACCGTTCTTGGAGCAGTTCTTC.

V usage is TRBV28 and J usage is TRBJ2-7; a possible D gene is TRBD1 (7 bases). The V end was cut by 5 bases, the J end by 13 bases, with 18 bases between. Germline V gene data show CDR1 as MDHEN and CDR2 as SYDVKM. The CDR3 totals 12 residues. The CDR3, as DNA: TGTGCCAGCAGTGCACACAGGGGACTCGGATACTTC. Protein sequence: CASSAHRGLGYF.

V gene TRBV13 combines with J gene TRBJ2-3; D gene ambiguous. Germline V gives CDR1 PRHDT, CDR2 FYEKMQ (reference sequence). The CDR3 covers 13 residues. V lost 4 bases and J lost 6, with 11 bases in between. The CDR3 DNA follows: TGTGCCAGCAGCTCCCGGGCGAAGGATACGCAGTATTTT. It encodes CASSSRAKDTQYF.

The genes are TRBV27 and TRBJ2-1, with D perhaps given as TRBD1 or TRBD2 (6 bases each). Trimming removed 6 bases from V and 2 bases from J, with 14 bases in between. This CDR3 spans 15 amino acids. In germline, CDR1 is MNHEY, CDR2 SMNVEV (reference sequence). The CDR3 sequence is CASSLMRGAYNEQFF. Written as DNA, the CDR3 is TGTGCCAGCAGCCTCATGAGGGGGGCCTACAATGAGCAGTTCTTC.